This T cell receptor beta chain was sequenced in a study of blood T cell repertoires in COVID-19 (dated by TCRdb to 2019 to 2021). In terms of the full investigation: Samples from collaborators originated in the United States, Italy and Spain and spanned both the acute and convalescent phases of COVID-19. A freely available public database, intended as a resource for researchers studying the immune response to SARS-CoV-2, is where the repertoires were released. The samples were drawn from the first 160 participants of the ongoing ImmuneRACE study and from over 950 subjects provided by 6 global collaborators. The dataset comprised deeply sampled blood TCRbeta repertoires from subjects exposed to, actively infected with, or recovered from COVID-19. Nearly every sample came with metadata listing a de-identified subject ID, COVID-19 status, age in years and sex. The material from the prospective study consisted of cDNA or gDNA derived from T cells, B-cell-depleted T cells, or PBMCs. HLA class I and class II types, where available, came from metadata supplied by the sample provider rather than from assay-based typing.

One collaborating source in Seattle enrolled patients during active infection and followed them longitudinally through the course of disease. Collaborating institutions collected whole blood in K2EDTA tubes following their own protocols. Collaborator samples were shipped for TCRbeta analysis as frozen whole blood, isolated PBMCs, or DNA extracted from either sample type. Worth noting for this clone: Its antigen is not yet known. Base quality data are lacking; no much larger clone is found one base away.

The investigation overall reported the following: The quantity of clinical and demographic metadata differed by source and by participant and was supplied without curation.

The immunoSEQ Assay, a bias-controlled multiplex PCR, was used to amplify TCRbeta CDR3 regions from genomic DNA. From the authors' description of their analysis: Within the assay, amplification of reference gene primers was used to estimate how many nucleated cells each sample contained. To quantify the absolute abundance of each unique TCRbeta CDR3 rearrangement, sequence reads were collapsed and filtered. For each sample, productive Simpson clonality was calculated as the square root of Simpson's diversity index across productive rearrangements. The table was pulled from immuneACCESS by TCRdb, which kept in-frame rearrangements only. Such tables lose some clones; where checked, under half of the loss comes from unresolved V genes, and the rest has no known cause. The V and J calls and clone size are taken from that table; D and trimming were inferred from the DNA. A total of about 370,000 clones appear in this sample, roughly 90% of them only once. The ten largest account for around 3% of the sample.

CDR1 SEHNR and CDR2 FQNEAQ are derived from the germline V gene (reference sequence). Counted from cysteine to phenylalanine, this CDR3 has 15 amino acids. Only the CDR3 portion is preserved as DNA: 45 bases, with reading frame beginning at the first base. V loses 4 bases at its end and J loses 2 bases; junction bases beyond the gene matches: 4. The clonotype comes from a woman aged 25-40 years with COVID-19, enrolled during active disease. The rearranged chain carries TRBV7-9 and TRBJ2-2, with TRBD1 identical over 7 junction bases. Sequencing was carried out using peripheral blood. The CDR3 loop reads CASSSRDSNTGELFF. The base sequence is TGTGCCAGCAGCTCCCGGGACAGTAACACCGGGGAGCTGTTTTTT. Reference TRBV7-9 and TRBJ2-2 genes cover what lies past the CDR3, so the full variable domain is DTGVSQNPRHKITKRGQNVTFRCDPISEHNRLYWYRQTLGQGPEFLTYFQNEAQLEKSRLLSDRFSAERPKGSFSTLEIQRTEQGDSAMYLCASSSRDSNTGELFFGEGSRLTVL.